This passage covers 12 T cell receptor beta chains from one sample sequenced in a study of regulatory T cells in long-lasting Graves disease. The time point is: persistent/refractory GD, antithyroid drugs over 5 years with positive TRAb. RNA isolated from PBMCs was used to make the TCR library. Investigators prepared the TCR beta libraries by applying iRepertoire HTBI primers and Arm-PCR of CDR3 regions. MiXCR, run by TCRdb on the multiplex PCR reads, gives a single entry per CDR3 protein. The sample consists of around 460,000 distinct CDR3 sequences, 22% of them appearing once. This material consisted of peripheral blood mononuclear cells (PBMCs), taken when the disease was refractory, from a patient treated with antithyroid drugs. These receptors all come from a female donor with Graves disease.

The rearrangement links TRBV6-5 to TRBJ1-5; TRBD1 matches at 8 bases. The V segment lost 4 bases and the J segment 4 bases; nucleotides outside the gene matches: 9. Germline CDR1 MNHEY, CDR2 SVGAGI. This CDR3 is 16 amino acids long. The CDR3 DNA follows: TGTGCCAGCAGTTTACACGGACAGGGTAAAAATCAGCCCCAGCATTTT. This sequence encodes CASSLHGQGKNQPQHF.

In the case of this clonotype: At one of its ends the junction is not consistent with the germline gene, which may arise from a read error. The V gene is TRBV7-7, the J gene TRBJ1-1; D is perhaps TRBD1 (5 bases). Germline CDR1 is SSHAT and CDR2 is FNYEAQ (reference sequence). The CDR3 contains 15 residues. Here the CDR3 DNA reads TGTGCTAGCAGCTTATGGTCCGGGGCCGACACTGAAGCTTTCTTT. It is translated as CASSLWSGADTEAFF.

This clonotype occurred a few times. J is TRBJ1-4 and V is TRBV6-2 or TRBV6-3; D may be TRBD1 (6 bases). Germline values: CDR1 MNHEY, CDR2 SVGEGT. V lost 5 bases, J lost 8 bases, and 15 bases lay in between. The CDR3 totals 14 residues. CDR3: CASSRGTQGEKLFF. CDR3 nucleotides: TGTGCCAGCAGTAGGGGGACCCAAGGCGAAAAACTGTTTTTT.

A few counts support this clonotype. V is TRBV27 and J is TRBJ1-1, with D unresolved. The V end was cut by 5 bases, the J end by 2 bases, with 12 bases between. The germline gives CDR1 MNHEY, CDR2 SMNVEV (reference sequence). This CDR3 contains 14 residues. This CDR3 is CASSKQYPNTEAFF. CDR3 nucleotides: TGTGCCAGCAGTAAACAGTATCCAAACACTGAAGCTTTCTTT.

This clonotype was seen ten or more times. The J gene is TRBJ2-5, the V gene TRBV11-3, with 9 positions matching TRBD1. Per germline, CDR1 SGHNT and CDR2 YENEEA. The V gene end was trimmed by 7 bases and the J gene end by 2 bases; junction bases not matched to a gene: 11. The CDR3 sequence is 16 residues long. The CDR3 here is CASTSPPGQGQETQYF. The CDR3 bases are TGTGCCAGCACTTCACCCCCGGGACAGGGACAAGAGACCCAGTACTTC.

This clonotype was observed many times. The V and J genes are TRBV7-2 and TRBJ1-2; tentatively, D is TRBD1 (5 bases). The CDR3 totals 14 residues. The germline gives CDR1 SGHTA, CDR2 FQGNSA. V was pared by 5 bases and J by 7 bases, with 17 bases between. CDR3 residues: CASSRDSSLSGYTF. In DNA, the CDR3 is TGTGCCAGCAGCCGAGACAGCTCCCTTAGTGGCTACACCTTC.

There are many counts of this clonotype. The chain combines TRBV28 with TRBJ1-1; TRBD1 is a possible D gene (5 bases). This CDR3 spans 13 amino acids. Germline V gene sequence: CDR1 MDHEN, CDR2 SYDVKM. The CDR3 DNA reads TGTGTCCATATTCCAGGGTTGTCGACTGAAGCTTTCTTT. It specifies CVHIPGLSTEAFF. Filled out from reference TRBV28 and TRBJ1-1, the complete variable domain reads DVKVTQSSRYLVKRTGEKVFLECVQDMDHENMFWYRQDPGLGLRLIYFSYDVKMKEKGDIPEGYSVSREKKERFSLILESASTNQTSMYLCVHIPGLSTEAFFGQGTRLTVV.

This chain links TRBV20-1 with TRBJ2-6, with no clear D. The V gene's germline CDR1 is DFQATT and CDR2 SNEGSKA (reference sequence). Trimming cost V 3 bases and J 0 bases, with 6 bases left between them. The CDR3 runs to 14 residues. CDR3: CSASSVSGANVLTF. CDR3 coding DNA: TGCAGTGCTAGTTCCGTCTCTGGGGCCAACGTCCTGACTTTC.

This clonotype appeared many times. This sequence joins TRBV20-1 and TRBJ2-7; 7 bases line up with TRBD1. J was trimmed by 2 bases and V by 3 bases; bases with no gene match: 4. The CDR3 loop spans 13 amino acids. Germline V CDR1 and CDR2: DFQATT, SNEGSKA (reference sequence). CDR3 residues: CSARRQGAYEQYF. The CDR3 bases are TGCAGTGCTAGGAGACAGGGTGCCTACGAGCAGTACTTC.

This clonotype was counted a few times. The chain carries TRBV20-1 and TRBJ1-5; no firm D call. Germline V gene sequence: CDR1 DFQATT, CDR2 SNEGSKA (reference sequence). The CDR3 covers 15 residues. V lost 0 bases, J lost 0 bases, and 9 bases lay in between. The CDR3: CSARDPGISNQPQHF. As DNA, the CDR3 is TGCAGTGCTAGAGATCCAGGAATTAGCAATCAGCCCCAGCATTTT.

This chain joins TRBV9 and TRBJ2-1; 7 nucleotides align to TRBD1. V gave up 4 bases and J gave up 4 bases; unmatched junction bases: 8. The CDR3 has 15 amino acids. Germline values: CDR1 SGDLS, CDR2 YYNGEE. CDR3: CASSTPQGLYNEQFF. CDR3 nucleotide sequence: TGTGCCAGCAGCACACCACAGGGGTTGTACAATGAGCAGTTCTTC.

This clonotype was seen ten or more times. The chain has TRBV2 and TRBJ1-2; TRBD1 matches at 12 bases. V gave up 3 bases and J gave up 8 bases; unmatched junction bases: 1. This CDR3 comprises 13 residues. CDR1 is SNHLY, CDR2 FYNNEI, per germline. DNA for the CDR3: TGTGCCAGCAGTGAGGGGACAGGGGGCGGCTACACCTTC. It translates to CASSEGTGGGYTF.